This T cell receptor beta chain was sequenced for a study of T cell responses to AZD1222 COVID-19 vaccine. Germline CDR1 reads SGHTA; CDR2 reads FQGNSA. V trimming: 5 bases; J trimming: 9 bases; junction bases outside the gene matches: 11. The CDR3 is 14 amino acids. Libraries were prepared by immunoSEQ multiplex PCR; TCRdb keeps only in-frame clonotypes and omits some of them. The top ten clones hold about 0.91% of a sample with some 130,000 clones, roughly 93% of them seen once. The rearrangement uses TRBV7-2 and TRBJ1-1; 8 bases align to TRBD1. The source material was peripheral blood, sampled on day 0 of AZD1222 vaccination. The origin of this receptor is an adult in good health. The CDR3 region has the DNA TGTGCCAGCAGCCAGGGGGCGGCGGTTGGGAAAGCTTTCTTT. Residues: CASSQGAAVGKAFF.